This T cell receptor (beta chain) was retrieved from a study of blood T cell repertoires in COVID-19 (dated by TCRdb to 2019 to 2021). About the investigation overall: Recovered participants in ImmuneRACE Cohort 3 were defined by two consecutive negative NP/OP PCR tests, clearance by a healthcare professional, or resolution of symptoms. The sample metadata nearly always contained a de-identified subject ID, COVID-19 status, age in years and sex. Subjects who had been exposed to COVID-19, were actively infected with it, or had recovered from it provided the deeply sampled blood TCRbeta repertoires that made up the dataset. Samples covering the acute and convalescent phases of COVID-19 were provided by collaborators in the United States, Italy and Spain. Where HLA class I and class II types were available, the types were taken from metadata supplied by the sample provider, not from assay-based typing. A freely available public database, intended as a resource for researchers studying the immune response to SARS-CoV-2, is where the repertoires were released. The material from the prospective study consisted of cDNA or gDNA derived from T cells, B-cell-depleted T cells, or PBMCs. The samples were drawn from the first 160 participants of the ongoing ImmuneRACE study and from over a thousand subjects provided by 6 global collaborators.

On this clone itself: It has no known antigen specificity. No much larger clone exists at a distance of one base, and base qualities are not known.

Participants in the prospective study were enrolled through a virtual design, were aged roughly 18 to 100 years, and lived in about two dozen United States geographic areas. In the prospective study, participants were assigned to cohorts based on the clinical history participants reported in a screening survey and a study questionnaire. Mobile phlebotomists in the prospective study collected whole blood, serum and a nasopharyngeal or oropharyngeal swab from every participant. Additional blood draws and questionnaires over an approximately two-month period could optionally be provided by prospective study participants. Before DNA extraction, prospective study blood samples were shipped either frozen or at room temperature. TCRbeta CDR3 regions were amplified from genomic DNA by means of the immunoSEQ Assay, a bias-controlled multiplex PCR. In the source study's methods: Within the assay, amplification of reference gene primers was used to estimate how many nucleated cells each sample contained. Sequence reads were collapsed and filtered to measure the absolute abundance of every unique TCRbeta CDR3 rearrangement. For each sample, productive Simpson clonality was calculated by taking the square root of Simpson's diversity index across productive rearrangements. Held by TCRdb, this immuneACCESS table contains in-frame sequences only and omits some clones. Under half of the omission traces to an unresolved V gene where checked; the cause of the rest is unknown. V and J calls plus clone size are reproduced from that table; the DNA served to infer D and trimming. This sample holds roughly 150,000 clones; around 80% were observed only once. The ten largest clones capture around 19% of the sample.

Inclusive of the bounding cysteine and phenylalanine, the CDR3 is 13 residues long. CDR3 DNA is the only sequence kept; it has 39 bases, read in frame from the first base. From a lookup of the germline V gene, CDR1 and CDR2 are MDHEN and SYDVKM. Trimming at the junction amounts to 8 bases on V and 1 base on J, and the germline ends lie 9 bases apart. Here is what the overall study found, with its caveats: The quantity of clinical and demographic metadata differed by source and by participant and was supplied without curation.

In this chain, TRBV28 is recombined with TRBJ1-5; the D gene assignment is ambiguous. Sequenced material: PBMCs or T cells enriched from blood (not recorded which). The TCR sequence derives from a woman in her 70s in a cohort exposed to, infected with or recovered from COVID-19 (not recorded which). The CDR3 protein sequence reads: CASSVLSNQPQHF. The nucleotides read TGTGCCAGCTCTGTTCTAAGCAATCAGCCCCAGCATTTT.